These T cell receptor beta chains were read from a single sample in a study of neurological immune-mediated disorders. Via MiXCR, TCRdb re-called the 5' RACE reads, giving one row per CDR3 protein. The sample carries about 65,000 distinct CDR3 sequences, roughly 3.7% recorded once. What was sequenced was PBMCs. All receptors derive from a man aged 50 to 59 with multiple sclerosis. The CDR3 runs from the conserved cysteine through the conserved F or W. The order of the fields is clone size, V gene, J gene, D gene, CDR3 protein, CDR3 DNA. The D gene is left open where the match is weak. Clone sizes are given selectively: once, few, many, or a class where the clone is expanded.

many,TRBV5-5,TRBJ2-1,.,CASSPDRPSYNEQFF,TGTGCCAGCAGCCCGGACAGACCCTCCTACAATGAGCAGTTCTTC
many,TRBV12-3/TRBV12-4,TRBJ1-4,.,CASQMRGGGEKLFF,TGTGCCAGCCAGATGAGGGGGGGGGGCGAAAAACTGTTTTTT
many,TRBV5-1,TRBJ2-1,.,CASMSLGGAGNEQFF,TGCGCCAGCATGAGTTTGGGGGGCGCGGGGAATGAGCAGTTCTTC
many,TRBV9,TRBJ1-5,TRBD1,CASSVVIPCRGTANQPQHF,TGTGCCAGCAGCGTAGTGATTCCGTGCAGAGGGACAGCCAATCAGCCCCAGCATTTT
.,TRBV9,TRBJ2-6,.,CASSGEAWRVSGANVLTF,TGTGCCAGCAGCGGAGAAGCGTGGCGGGTTTCTGGGGCCAACGTCCTGACTTTC
.,TRBV6-2/TRBV6-3,TRBJ1-6,.,CASSYTDGNSPLNF,TGTGCCAGCAGTTACACCGACGGTAATTCACCCCTCAACTTT
many,TRBV6-6,TRBJ1-1,.,CASSLTRTNTEAFF,TGTGCCAGCAGTCTTACACGGACCAACACTGAAGCTTTCTTT
.,TRBV9,TRBJ1-4,.,CASSLTWAREKLFF,TGTGCCAGCAGCCTAACGTGGGCGCGGGAAAAACTGTTTTTT
many,TRBV12-3/TRBV12-4,TRBJ1-5,.,CASSFIGVQPQHF,TGTGCCAGCAGTTTTATAGGGGTTCAGCCCCAGCATTTT
many,TRBV3-1,TRBJ2-6,.,CASSWTTSGANVLTF,TGTGCCAGCAGTTGGACAACCTCTGGGGCCAACGTCCTGACTTTC
many,TRBV5-6,TRBJ2-5,.,CASSLARQETQYF,TGTGCCAGCAGCTTGGCTAGACAAGAGACCCAGTACTTC
many,TRBV27,TRBJ2-1,TRBD2,CASSFSGGNYNEQFF,TGTGCCAGCAGTTTTAGCGGGGGGAATTACAATGAGCAGTTCTTC
many,TRBV6-5,TRBJ1-6,.,CASSYSGGVGSPLHF,TGTGCCAGCAGTTACTCCGGAGGGGTGGGTTCACCCCTCCACTTT
many,TRBV28,TRBJ2-1,.,CASSLSPLGQFF,TGTGCCAGCAGTTTATCCCCCTTGGGGCAGTTCTTC
many,TRBV14,TRBJ2-5,.,CASSQDNLPGWETQYF,TGTGCCAGCAGCCAAGACAACCTACCCGGGTGGGAGACCCAGTACTTC
many,TRBV5-1,TRBJ2-1,TRBD1,CASSPRGTGMDNEQFF,TGCGCCAGCAGCCCAAGAGGGACAGGGATGGACAATGAGCAGTTCTTC
few,TRBV5-1,TRBJ2-5,.,CASSLGVRQGMETQYF,TGCGCCAGCAGCTTGGGAGTCCGGCAGGGTATGGAGACCCAGTACTTC
few,TRBV5-1,TRBJ2-1,.,CASSPFATRGVHEQFF,TGCGCCAGCAGCCCTTTCGCTACTAGAGGGGTTCATGAGCAGTTCTTC
many,TRBV21-1,TRBJ2-7,.,CASSMYGRTYEQYF,TGTGCCAGCAGCATGTACGGACGTACCTACGAGCAGTACTTC
many,TRBV6-6,TRBJ2-7,TRBD1,CASAGGLSAREQYF,TGTGCCAGCGCAGGGGGCTTAAGTGCCCGTGAGCAGTACTTC
few,TRBV9,TRBJ1-1,.,CASSVGPENTEAFF,TGTGCCAGCAGCGTAGGGCCGGAGAACACTGAAGCTTTCTTT
many,TRBV20-1,TRBJ1-2,TRBD1,CSAITQNRDSYGYTF,TGCAGTGCTATTACACAAAACCGGGACAGCTATGGCTACACCTTC
many,TRBV4-1,TRBJ1-4,TRBD1,CASSQVEQGPQKLFF,TGCGCCAGCAGCCAAGTAGAACAGGGGCCCCAAAAACTGTTTTTT
many,TRBV10-3,TRBJ2-3,.,CAISPDTDTQYF,TGTGCCATCAGCCCCGACACAGATACGCAGTATTTT
many,TRBV5-1,TRBJ1-1,TRBD1,CASYDRETEAFF,TGCGCCAGCTACGACAGGGAGACTGAAGCTTTCTTT
many,TRBV11-2,TRBJ1-4,TRBD1,CASSADRGLFEKLFF,TGTGCCAGCAGCGCAGACAGGGGGCTCTTTGAAAAACTGTTTTTT
many,TRBV27,TRBJ2-3,TRBD2,CASSLGFRRTSGGGTDTQYF,TGTGCCAGCAGTTTGGGGTTTCGTAGGACTAGCGGGGGTGGCACAGATACGCAGTATTTT
many,TRBV20-1,TRBJ2-3,TRBD2,CSARLAATDTQYF,TGCAGTGCCCGACTAGCGGCCACAGATACGCAGTATTTT